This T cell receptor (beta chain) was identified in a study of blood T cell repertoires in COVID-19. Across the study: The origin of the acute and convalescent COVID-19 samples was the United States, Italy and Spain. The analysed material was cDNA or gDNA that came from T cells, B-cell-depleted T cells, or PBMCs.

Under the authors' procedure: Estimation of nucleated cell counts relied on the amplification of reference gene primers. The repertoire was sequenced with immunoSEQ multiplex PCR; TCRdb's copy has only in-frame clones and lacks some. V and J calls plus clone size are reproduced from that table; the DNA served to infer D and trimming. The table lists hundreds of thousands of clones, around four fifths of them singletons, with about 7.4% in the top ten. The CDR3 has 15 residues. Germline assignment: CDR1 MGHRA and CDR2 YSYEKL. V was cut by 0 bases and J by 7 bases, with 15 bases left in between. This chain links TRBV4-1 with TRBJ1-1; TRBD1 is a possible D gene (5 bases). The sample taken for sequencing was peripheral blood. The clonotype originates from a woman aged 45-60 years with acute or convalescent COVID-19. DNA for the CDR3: TGCGCCAGCAGCCAAGACTTGGTCAGGGTGGATGAAGCTTTCTTT. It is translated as CASSQDLVRVDEAFF.